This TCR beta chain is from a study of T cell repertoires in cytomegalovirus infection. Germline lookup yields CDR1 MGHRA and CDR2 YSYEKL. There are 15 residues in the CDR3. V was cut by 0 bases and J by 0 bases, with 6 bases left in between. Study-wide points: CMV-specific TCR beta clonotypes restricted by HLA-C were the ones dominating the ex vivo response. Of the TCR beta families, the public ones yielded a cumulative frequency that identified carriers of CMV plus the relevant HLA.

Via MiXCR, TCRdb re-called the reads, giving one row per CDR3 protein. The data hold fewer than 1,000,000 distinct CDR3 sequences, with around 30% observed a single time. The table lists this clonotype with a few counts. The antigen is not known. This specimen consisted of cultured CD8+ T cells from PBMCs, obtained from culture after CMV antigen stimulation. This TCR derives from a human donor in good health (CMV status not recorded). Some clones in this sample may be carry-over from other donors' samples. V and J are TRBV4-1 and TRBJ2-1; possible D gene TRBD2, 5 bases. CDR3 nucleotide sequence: TGCGCCAGCAGCCAAGATGAGGGCTCCTACAATGAGCAGTTCTTC. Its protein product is CASSQDEGSYNEQFF.